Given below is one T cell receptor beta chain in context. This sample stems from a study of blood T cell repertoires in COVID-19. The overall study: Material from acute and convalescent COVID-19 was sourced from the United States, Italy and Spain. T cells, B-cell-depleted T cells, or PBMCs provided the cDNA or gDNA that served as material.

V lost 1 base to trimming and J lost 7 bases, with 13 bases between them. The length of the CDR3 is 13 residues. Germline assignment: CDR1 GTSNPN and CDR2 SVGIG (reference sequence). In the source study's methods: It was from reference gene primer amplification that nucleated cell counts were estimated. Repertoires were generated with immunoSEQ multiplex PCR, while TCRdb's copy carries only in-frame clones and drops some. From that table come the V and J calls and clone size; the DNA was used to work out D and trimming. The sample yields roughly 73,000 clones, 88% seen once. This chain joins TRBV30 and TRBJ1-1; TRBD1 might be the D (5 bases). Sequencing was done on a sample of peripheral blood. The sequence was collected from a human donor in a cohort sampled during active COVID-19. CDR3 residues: CAWSASGDSEAFF. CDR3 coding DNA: TGTGCCTGGAGTGCAAGTGGCGACAGTGAAGCTTTCTTT.